Below, 22 T cell receptor beta chains from the same sample are listed, as sequenced in a study of spatial heterogeneity in lung cancer. One entry per CDR3 protein results from TCRdb running MiXCR on the 5' RACE reads. The data hold 25,000 to 30,000 distinct CDR3 sequences, with around 6.5% observed a single time. The antigens these receptors bind are not known. Time point meaning: sample taken at primary tumor resection. Study results and limitations: Expanded alpha and beta TCR counts within tumors tracked tumor mutation counts.

Sample: lung tumor tissue, taken at surgery. These receptors originate from a male donor with early-stage non-small cell lung cancer.

A few counts support this clonotype. The J gene is TRBJ2-7, the V gene TRBV20-1; 8 bases line up with TRBD1. This CDR3 is built from 13 residues. Germline trimming cut 2 bases from V and 0 bases from J; bases unmatched to any gene: 0. From germline, CDR1 is DFQATT and CDR2 SNEGSKA (reference sequence). The CDR3 coding sequence is TGCAGTGCTAGACAGGGGGCCTCCTACGAGCAGTACTTC. This gives the protein CSARQGASYEQYF.

The chain combines TRBV7-9 with TRBJ1-1, with D perhaps matching TRBD1 (5 bases). Germline V CDR1 and CDR2: SEHNR, FQNEAQ (reference sequence). This CDR3 contains 13 residues. V lost 7 bases and J 8 bases, leaving 17 bases between the germline ends. The CDR3 loop reads CASTLSGGSEAFF. The CDR3 region has the DNA TGTGCCAGCACCCTAAGTGGGGGGAGCGAAGCTTTCTTT. Full variable domain (rest looked up from reference TRBV7-9 and TRBJ1-1): DTGVSQNPRHKITKRGQNVTFRCDPISEHNRLYWYRQTLGQGPEFLTYFQNEAQLEKSRLLSDRFSAERPKGSFSTLEIQRTEQGDSAMYLCASTLSGGSEAFFGQGTRLTVV.

This clonotype has just a few counts. The rearrangement links TRBV11-2 to TRBJ1-2; 7 positions agree with TRBD1. The CDR3 consists of 15 residues. Germline V gene lookup returns CDR1 SGHAT and CDR2 FQNNGV. The trim removed 0 bases at V and 3 bases at J, leaving 4 bases unmatched. This CDR3 is CASSLDHRGHYGYTF. DNA of the CDR3: TGTGCCAGCAGCTTAGATCACAGGGGACACTATGGCTACACCTTC.

This clonotype was observed many times. The chain employs TRBV5-1 and TRBJ2-1, with 7 bases identical to TRBD1. V dropped 5 bases and J dropped 8; count of bases not matched to a gene: 13. This CDR3 spans 15 amino acids. Germline V gene data show CDR1 as SGHRS and CDR2 as YFSETQ. CDR3 sequence reads: CASSWIGQVEDEQFF. The CDR3 bases are TGCGCCAGCAGTTGGATCGGACAGGTGGAGGATGAGCAGTTCTTC.

This clonotype was recorded many times. The CDR3 loop is CASSFTGTPSGANVLTF. As DNA, the CDR3 is TGCGCCAGCAGCTTTACAGGGACCCCTTCTGGGGCCAACGTCCTGACTTTC. The genes are TRBV5-1 and TRBJ2-6; the D gene is possibly TRBD1 (6 bases). V was shortened by 2 bases and J by 1 base, with 13 bases between the two germline ends. Germline CDR1 is SGHRS and CDR2 is YFSETQ. This CDR3 region has 17 residues.

There are many counts of this clonotype. V is TRBV9 and J is TRBJ2-1; D might be TRBD1 or TRBD2, each matching 5 bases. V was clipped by 0 bases and J by 7 bases, with 11 bases between them. This CDR3 has 14 residues. Per germline, CDR1 SGDLS and CDR2 YYNGEE. The CDR3 loop is CASSVELEGNEQFF. The CDR3, as DNA: TGTGCCAGCAGCGTAGAACTAGAGGGGAATGAGCAGTTCTTC.

V is TRBV14 and J is TRBJ2-5; no reliable D call. This CDR3 region has 12 residues. The germline CDR1 and CDR2 sequences are SGHDN and FVKESK. Trimming took 0 bases from V and 5 from J, leaving 4 bases between them. The CDR3 nucleotides are TGTGCCAGCAGCCAAGAGGGGGAGACCCAGTACTTC. This gives the protein CASSQEGETQYF.

This clonotype was counted a few times. Here the CDR3 reads CASSPWDRTFYEQYF. Here the CDR3 DNA reads TGTGCCAGCAGTCCCTGGGACAGAACTTTCTACGAGCAGTACTTC. This sequence joins TRBV27 and TRBJ2-7; 7 bases map to TRBD1. V trimming: 5 bases; J trimming: 3 bases; junction bases outside the gene matches: 10. The CDR3 loop spans 15 amino acids. The germline CDR1 and CDR2 sequences are MNHEY and SMNVEV (reference sequence).

This clonotype was counted at least ten times. The rearrangement joins TRBV6-2 or TRBV6-3 to TRBJ1-4, with D unresolved. From germline, CDR1 is MNHEY and CDR2 SVGEGT. The CDR3 is made up of 11 amino acids. The V and J ends lost 6 bases and 7 bases respectively, with 6 bases between them. Written as DNA, the CDR3 is TGTGCCAGCAGGGGAAGTGAAAAACTGTTTTTT. It codes for CASRGSEKLFF.

The chain uses TRBV28 and TRBJ2-2, with TRBD2 matching 8 bases. V lost 3 bases, J lost 6 bases, and 9 bases stayed unmatched. Germline V gene data show CDR1 as MDHEN and CDR2 as SYDVKM. The CDR3 has 16 amino acids. Here the CDR3 DNA reads TGTGCCAGCAGTTTCACCAGACTAGCGAGGGCCGGGGAGCTGTTTTTT. Residues: CASSFTRLARAGELFF. The variable domain in full, with the rest retrieved from reference TRBV28 and TRBJ2-2, is DVKVTQSSRYLVKRTGEKVFLECVQDMDHENMFWYRQDPGLGLRLIYFSYDVKMKEKGDIPEGYSVSREKKERFSLILESASTNQTSMYLCASSFTRLARAGELFFGEGSRLTVL.

This clonotype has a count of ten or more. One end of the junction is discordant with germline, which a read error may explain. J is TRBJ2-7 and V is TRBV7-7; TRBD1 matches 11 bases. CDR1 is SSHAT, CDR2 FNYEAQ, per germline (reference sequence). This CDR3 has 14 amino acids. This CDR3 is CASSSGQGAGEQYF. CDR3 DNA: TGTGCTAGCAGTTCCGGACAGGGGGCGGGTGAGCAGTACTTC. Full variable domain (rest looked up from reference TRBV7-7 and TRBJ2-7): GAGVSQSPRYKVTKRGQDVTLRCDPISSHATLYWYQQALGQGPEFLTYFNYEAQPDKSGLPSDRFSAERPEGSISTLTIQRTEQRDSAMYRCASSSGQGAGEQYFGPGTRLTVT.

This clonotype is medium-sized within its sample. The V call is TRBV28, the J call TRBJ1-2, with TRBD1 as a possible D gene (6 bases). V was cut by 6 bases and J by 3 bases, with 23 bases left in between. This CDR3 region has 17 residues. Germline V gene data show CDR1 as MDHEN and CDR2 as SYDVKM. The CDR3 region has the DNA TGTGCCAGCAGCCCCCGCCACCACCGGGGGCCGGACTATGGCTACACCTTC. It specifies CASSPRHHRGPDYGYTF.

This chain joins TRBV28 and TRBJ2-3, with D possibly TRBD2 on 5 matching bases. This CDR3 contains 14 residues. Germline V gives CDR1 MDHEN, CDR2 SYDVKM. V lost 4 bases, J lost 2 bases, and 10 bases lay in between. CDR3 residues: CASSSGLLTDTQYF. CDR3 nucleotide sequence: TGTGCCAGCAGTTCCGGACTTCTCACAGATACGCAGTATTTT.

Ten or more counts support this clonotype. The gene calls are TRBV6-2 or TRBV6-3 and TRBJ2-2; possibly TRBD2 for D (5 bases). The CDR3 contains 20 residues. V lost 0 bases and J 1 base, leaving 21 bases between the germline ends. CDR1 and CDR2 (germline): MNHEY, SVGEGT. The CDR3 region is CASSYSGPSVSRGNTGELFF. Written as DNA, the CDR3 is TGTGCCAGCAGTTACTCGGGCCCTTCAGTCTCCCGGGGGAACACCGGGGAGCTGTTTTTT.

There are many counts of this clonotype. The chain combines TRBV4-2 with TRBJ1-1; TRBD1 matches at 8 bases. The CDR3 has 14 amino acids. Trimming removed 8 bases from V and 6 bases from J; junction bases left unmatched: 11. Per the germline V gene, CDR1 is LGHNA and CDR2 is YNFKEQ. The CDR3, as DNA: TGTGCCAGCTGCCCAGGGGGCGTCTTGGCTGAAGCTTTCTTT. Translating gives CASCPGGVLAEAFF.

The chain couples TRBV10-3 to TRBJ2-3; TRBD2 agrees at 10 bases. With V trimmed by 7 bases and J by 2 bases, 6 bases remained unmatched. This CDR3 comprises 15 residues. Per germline, CDR1 ENHRY and CDR2 SYGVKD. For the CDR3, the DNA is TGTGCCATCACCCAACTAGCGGGGACCACAGATACGCAGTATTTT. Its protein product is CAITQLAGTTDTQYF.

This clonotype occurred many times. Relative to the germline gene, one junction end is altered; a read error may explain this. The chain couples TRBV7-2 to TRBJ2-1, with a possible D match to TRBD2 (5 bases). Germline CDR1 is SGHTA and CDR2 is FQGNSA. The CDR3 spans 14 residues. The CDR3 nucleotides are TGTGCCAGCAGCCTAGCCCAACAGTACAATGAGCAGTTCTTC. This codes for CASSLAQQYNEQFF.

This clonotype appeared many times. The chain links TRBV4-2 to TRBJ2-5; D is ambiguous. Germline V gene lookup returns CDR1 LGHNA and CDR2 YNFKEQ. The CDR3 is made up of 14 amino acids. With 0 bases removed from V and 7 bases from J, the gap between germline ends came to 12 bases. CDR3 sequence reads: CASSQDWEEGTQYF. Written as DNA, the CDR3 is TGTGCCAGCAGCCAAGACTGGGAAGAAGGGACCCAGTACTTC.

This clonotype was counted only a few times. V gene TRBV5-5 combines with J gene TRBJ1-5; D not certain. Germline CDR1 reads SGHKS; CDR2 reads YYEKEE (reference sequence). CDR3 length: 14 amino acids. V lost 0 bases and J 3 bases, leaving 7 bases between the germline ends. Here the CDR3 DNA reads TGTGCCAGCAGCTTGGCCGTGATCAATCAGCCCCAGCATTTT. It encodes CASSLAVINQPQHF.

The V and J genes are TRBV7-2 and TRBJ2-5, with 11 bases fitting TRBD2. The V segment lost 1 base and the J segment 5 bases; nucleotides outside the gene matches: 6. CDR1 and CDR2 (germline): SGHTA, FQGNSA. The CDR3 totals 16 residues. This chain's CDR3 is CASSLGASGGKETQYF. CDR3 DNA: TGTGCCAGCAGCTTAGGGGCTAGCGGGGGGAAGGAGACCCAGTACTTC.

The chain uses TRBV2 and TRBJ2-3; D is tentatively TRBD1 or TRBD2 (7 bases each). Trimming left V 10 bases short and J 6 bases short, with 11 bases between. This CDR3 contains 11 residues. Germline V gene sequence: CDR1 SNHLY, CDR2 FYNNEI. The CDR3 bases are TGTGCCACAGGGGGAGGGGATACGCAGTATTTT. The encoded protein is CATGGGDTQYF.

This clonotype was observed a few times. The chain employs TRBV21-1 and TRBJ2-5; the table's D call TRBD1 went unverified against the DNA. TRBV21-1 is assigned pseudogene status. This CDR3 spans 14 amino acids. The CDR3 DNA is TGTGCCAGCACCCCGGGACAGGGCCAAGAGACCCAGTACTTC. Its protein is CASTPGQGQETQYF.